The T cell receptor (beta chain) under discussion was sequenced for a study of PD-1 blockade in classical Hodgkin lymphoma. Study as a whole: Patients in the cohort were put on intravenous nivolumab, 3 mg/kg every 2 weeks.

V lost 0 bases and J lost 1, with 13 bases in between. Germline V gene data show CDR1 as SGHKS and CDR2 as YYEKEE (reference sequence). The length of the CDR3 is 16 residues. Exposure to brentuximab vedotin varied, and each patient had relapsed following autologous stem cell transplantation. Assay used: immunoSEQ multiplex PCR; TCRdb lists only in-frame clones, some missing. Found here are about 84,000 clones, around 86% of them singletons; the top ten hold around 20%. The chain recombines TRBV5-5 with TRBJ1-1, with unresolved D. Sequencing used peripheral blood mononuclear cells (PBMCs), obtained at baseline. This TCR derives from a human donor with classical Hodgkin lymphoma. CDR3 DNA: TGTGCCAGCAGCTTGGTACCTGGACGGGAGAACACTGAAGCTTTCTTT. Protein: CASSLVPGRENTEAFF.